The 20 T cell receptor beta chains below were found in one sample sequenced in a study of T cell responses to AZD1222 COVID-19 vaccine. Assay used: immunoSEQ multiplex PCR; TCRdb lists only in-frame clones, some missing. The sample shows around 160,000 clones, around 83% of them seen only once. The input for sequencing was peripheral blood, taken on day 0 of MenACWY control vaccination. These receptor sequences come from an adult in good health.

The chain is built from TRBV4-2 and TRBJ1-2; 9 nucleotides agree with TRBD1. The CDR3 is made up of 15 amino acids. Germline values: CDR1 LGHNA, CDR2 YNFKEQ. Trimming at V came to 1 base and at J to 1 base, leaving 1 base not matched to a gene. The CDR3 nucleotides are TGTGCCAGCAGCCAAGCGGGACAGGGTAACTATGGCTACACCTTC. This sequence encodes CASSQAGQGNYGYTF.

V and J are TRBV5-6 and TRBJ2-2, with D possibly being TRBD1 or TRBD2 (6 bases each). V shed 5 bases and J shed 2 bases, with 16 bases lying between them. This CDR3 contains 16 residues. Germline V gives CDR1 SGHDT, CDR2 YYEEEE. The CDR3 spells CASSPRSGANTGELFF. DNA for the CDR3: TGTGCCAGCAGTCCCCGGTCGGGGGCCAACACCGGGGAGCTGTTTTTT.

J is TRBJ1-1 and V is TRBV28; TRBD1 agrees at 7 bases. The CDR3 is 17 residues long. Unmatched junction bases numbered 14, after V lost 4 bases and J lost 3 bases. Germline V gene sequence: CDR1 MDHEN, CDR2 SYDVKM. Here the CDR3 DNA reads TGTGCCAGCAGTTCCTTGATTGCCGGGACAGTTTACACTGAAGCTTTCTTT. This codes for CASSSLIAGTVYTEAFF.

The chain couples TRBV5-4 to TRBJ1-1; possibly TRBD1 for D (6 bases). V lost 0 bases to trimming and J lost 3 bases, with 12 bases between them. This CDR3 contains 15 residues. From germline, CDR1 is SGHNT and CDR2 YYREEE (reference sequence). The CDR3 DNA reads TGTGCCAGCAGCTTGGTAGGGGAGGGGGACACTGAAGCTTTCTTT. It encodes CASSLVGEGDTEAFF.

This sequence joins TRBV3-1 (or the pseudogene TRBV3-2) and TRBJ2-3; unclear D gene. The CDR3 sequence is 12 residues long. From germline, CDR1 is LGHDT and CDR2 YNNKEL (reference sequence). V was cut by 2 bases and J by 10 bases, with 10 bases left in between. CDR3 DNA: TGTGCCAGCAGCCAAAGTAGCAAAGCGCAGTATTTT. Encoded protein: CASSQSSKAQYF.

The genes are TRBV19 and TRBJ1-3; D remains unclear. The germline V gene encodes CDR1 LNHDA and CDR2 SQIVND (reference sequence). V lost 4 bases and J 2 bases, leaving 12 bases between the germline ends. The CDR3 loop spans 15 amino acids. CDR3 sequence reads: CASSRGFFAGNTIYF. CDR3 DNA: TGTGCCAGTAGTAGAGGGTTCTTCGCTGGAAACACCATATATTTT.

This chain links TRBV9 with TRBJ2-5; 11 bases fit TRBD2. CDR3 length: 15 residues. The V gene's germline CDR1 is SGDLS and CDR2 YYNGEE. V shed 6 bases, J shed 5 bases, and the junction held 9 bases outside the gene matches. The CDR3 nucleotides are TGTGCCAGCACGGGTAGCGGGGGGGCGATGGAGACCCAGTACTTC. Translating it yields CASTGSGGAMETQYF. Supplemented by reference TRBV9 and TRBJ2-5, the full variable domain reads DSGVTQTPKHLITATGQRVTLRCSPRSGDLSVYWYQQSLDQGLQFLIQYYNGEERAKGNILERFSAQQFPDLHSELNLSSLELGDSALYFCASTGSGGAMETQYFGPGTRLLVL.

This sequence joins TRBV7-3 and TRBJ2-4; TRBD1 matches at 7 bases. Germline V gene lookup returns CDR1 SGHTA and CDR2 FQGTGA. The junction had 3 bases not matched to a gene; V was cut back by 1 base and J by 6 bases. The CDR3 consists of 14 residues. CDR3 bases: TGTGCCAGCAGCTTAAATCCAGGGGGAAACATTCAGTACTTC. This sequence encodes CASSLNPGGNIQYF.

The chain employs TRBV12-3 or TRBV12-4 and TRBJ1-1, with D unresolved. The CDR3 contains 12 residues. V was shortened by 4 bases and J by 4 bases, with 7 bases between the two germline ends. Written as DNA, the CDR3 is TGTGCCAGCAGTTGGAGTGGCACTGAAGCTTTCTTT. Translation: CASSWSGTEAFF.

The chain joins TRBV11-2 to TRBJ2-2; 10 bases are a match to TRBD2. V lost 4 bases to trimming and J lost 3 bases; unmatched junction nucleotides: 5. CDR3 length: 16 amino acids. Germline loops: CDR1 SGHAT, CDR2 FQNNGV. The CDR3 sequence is CASSSLAGADTGELFF. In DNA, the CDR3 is TGTGCCAGCAGCTCTCTAGCGGGGGCCGACACCGGGGAGCTGTTTTTT.

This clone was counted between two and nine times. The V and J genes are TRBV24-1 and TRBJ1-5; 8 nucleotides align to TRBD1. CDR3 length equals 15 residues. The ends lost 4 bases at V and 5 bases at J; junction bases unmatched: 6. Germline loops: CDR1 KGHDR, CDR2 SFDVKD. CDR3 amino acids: CATSDGGQGHQPQHF. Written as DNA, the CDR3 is TGTGCCACCAGTGACGGCGGACAGGGTCATCAGCCCCAGCATTTT.

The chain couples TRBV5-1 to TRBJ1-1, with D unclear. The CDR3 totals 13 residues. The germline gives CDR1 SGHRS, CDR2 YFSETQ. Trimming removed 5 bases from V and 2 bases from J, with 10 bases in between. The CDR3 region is CASSWHRNTEAFF. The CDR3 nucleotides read TGCGCCAGCAGTTGGCACAGAAACACTGAAGCTTTCTTT.

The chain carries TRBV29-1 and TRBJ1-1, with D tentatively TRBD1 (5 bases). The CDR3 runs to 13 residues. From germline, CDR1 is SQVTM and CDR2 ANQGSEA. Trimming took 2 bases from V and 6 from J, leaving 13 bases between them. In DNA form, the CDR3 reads TGCAGCGTTGAACGGCAGGGAGTCGCTGAAGCTTTCTTT. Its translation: CSVERQGVAEAFF.

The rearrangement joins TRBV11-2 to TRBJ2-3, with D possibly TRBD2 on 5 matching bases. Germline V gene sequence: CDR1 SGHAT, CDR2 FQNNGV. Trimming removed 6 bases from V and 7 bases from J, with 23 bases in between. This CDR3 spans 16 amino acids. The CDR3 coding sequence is TGTGCCAGCAGTTTAATACGGGGAGTTCGGGGTCATACGCAGTATTTT. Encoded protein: CASSLIRGVRGHTQYF. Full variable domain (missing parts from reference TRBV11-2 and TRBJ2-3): EAGVAQSPRYKIIEKRQSVAFWCNPISGHATLYWYQQILGQGPKLLIQFQNNGVVDDSQLPKDRFSAERLKGVDSTLKIQPAKLEDSAVYLCASSLIRGVRGHTQYFGPGTRLTVL.

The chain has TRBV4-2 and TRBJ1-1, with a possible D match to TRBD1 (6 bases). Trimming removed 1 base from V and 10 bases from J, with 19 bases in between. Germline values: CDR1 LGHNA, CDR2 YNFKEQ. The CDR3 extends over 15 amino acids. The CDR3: CASSQVVEGVFGAFF. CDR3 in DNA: TGTGCCAGCAGCCAAGTTGTCGAGGGGGTTTTTGGAGCTTTCTTT.

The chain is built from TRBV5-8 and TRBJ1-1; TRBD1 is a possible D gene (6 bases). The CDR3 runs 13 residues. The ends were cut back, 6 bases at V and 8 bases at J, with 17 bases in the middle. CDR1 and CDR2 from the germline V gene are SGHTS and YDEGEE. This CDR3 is CASTLQGLGEAFF. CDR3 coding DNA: TGTGCCAGCACCCTCCAGGGGCTAGGGGAAGCTTTCTTT.

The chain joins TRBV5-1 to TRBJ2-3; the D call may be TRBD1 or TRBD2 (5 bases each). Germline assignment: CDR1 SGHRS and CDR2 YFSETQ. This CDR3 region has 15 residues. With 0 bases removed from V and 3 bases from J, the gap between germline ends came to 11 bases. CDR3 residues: CASSLVSGRTDTQYF. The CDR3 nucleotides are TGCGCCAGCAGCTTGGTGTCGGGGCGGACAGATACGCAGTATTTT.

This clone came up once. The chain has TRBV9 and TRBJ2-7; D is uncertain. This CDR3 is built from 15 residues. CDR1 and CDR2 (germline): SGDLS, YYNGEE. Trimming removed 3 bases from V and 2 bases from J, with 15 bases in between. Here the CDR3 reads CASSALPGPTYEQYF. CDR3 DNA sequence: TGTGCCAGCAGCGCCCTGCCGGGCCCGACCTACGAGCAGTACTTC.

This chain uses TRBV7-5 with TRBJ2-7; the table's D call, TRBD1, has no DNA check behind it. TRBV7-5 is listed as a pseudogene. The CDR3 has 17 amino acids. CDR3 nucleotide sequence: TGTGTCAGAAGCTTAGCATATGACAGGGTGGGGACCTACGAGCAGTACTTC. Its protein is CVRSLAYDRVGTYEQYF.

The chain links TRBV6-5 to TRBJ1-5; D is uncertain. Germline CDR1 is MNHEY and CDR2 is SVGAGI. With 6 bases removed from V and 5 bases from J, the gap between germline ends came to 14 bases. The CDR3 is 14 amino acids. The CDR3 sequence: CASRPTEEYQPQHF. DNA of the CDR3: TGTGCCAGCAGACCCACAGAGGAGTATCAGCCCCAGCATTTT.